A single sample gave rise to the 3 T cell receptor beta chains below, sequenced in a study of T cell repertoires in cytomegalovirus infection (dated by TCRdb to the late 2010s). Sequencing relied on an Illumina HiSeq 1500. TCRdb took the public reads, trimmed them with fastp at Q25, ran MiXCR for clone calling and kept in-frame beta chains. Merged by CDR3 protein, the rows form single entries marked with the most common genes and DNA. In this sample the table shows more than 650,000 distinct CDR3 sequences, roughly 35% of which occur a single time. The ten largest account for 2.8% of the sample. The sequenced sample was PBMCs. The origin of the receptors is a human donor in good health (CMV status not recorded). Some clones in this sample may be carry-over from other donors' samples.

The V gene is TRBV19, the J gene TRBJ2-7, with unresolved D. The CDR3 contains 12 residues. The V gene lost 9 bases and the J gene lost 5 bases, with 14 bases spanning the gap. The germline CDR1 and CDR2 sequences are LNHDA and SQIVND (reference sequence). DNA of the CDR3: TGTGCCAGAAGTCCCGACTGGAACGAGCAGTACTTC. Protein sequence: CARSPDWNEQYF.

The chain couples TRBV19 to TRBJ2-3; tentatively, D is TRBD1 or TRBD2 (5 bases each). The V gene's germline CDR1 is LNHDA and CDR2 SQIVND (reference sequence). V was clipped by 9 bases and J by 6 bases, with 16 bases between them. This CDR3 region has 13 residues. For the CDR3, the DNA is TGTGCCAGCGGACAAGAGGGGTTCGATACGCAGTATTTT. Translated: CASGQEGFDTQYF.

The chain uses TRBV5-6 and TRBJ2-6, with a possible D match to TRBD2 (5 bases). Looked up from germline, CDR1 is SGHDT and CDR2 is YYEEEE. The CDR3 length is 16 residues. The V and J ends lost 1 base and 1 base respectively, with 9 bases between them. This CDR3 is CASSLIGESGANVLTF. The CDR3 DNA is TGTGCCAGCAGCTTGATCGGGGAATCTGGGGCCAACGTCCTGACTTTC.